This paragraph reports one TCR beta chain. The antigen remains undetermined. The sample is drawn from a study of T cell repertoires in cytomegalovirus infection. Overall study context: Through public TCR beta signatures, both CMV infection and matching HLA type were indicated. Findings and caveats of the study: Clonotypes of TCR beta that were HLA-C-restricted and CMV-specific dominated the ex vivo response.

V dropped 5 bases and J dropped 0 bases, with 11 bases sitting between them. The CDR3 runs 15 residues. The V gene's germline CDR1 is SGHTA and CDR2 FQGTGA. A single record per CDR3 protein comes from TCRdb applying MiXCR to the reads. The data contain roughly 68,000 distinct CDR3 sequences, roughly 20% of them singletons. This chain connects TRBV7-3 to TRBJ1-3; D may be TRBD1 (5 bases). This TCR was recovered from a human donor in good health (CMV status not recorded). Some clones in this sample may be carry-over from other donors' samples. What was sequenced was PBMCs, sequenced either directly or after in vitro stimulation (not recorded which). CDR3 region: CASSVGLLSGNTIYF. DNA of the CDR3: TGTGCCAGCAGCGTGGGACTGCTCTCTGGAAACACCATATATTTT.